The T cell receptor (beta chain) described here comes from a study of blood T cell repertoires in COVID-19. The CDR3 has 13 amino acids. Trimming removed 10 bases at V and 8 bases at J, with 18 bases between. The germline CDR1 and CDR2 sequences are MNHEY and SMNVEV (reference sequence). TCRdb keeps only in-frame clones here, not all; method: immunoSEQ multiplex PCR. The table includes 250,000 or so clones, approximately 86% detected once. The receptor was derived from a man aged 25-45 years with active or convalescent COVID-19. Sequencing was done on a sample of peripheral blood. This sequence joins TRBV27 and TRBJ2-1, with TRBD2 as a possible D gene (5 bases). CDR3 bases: TGTGCCACCAAGAGTCGGGGAGTCGATGAGCAGTTCTTC. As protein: CATKSRGVDEQFF.